This T cell receptor (beta chain) was recovered during a study of blood T cell repertoires in COVID-19. The CDR3 is 15 residues long. Germline V gives CDR1 MDHEN, CDR2 SYDVKM. Trimming pared 6 bases from V and 3 bases from J, leaving 15 bases between. Repertoires were generated with immunoSEQ multiplex PCR, while TCRdb's copy carries only in-frame clones and drops some. The sample lists about 260,000 clones; around 84% were seen once. The TCR was taken from a man in his fifties or sixties with acute or convalescent COVID-19. Sequenced: peripheral blood. The chain recombines TRBV28 with TRBJ1-5, with D perhaps matching TRBD1 (6 bases). CDR3 in amino acids: CASSPPVGANQPQHF. In DNA, the CDR3 is TGTGCCAGCAGCCCACCCGTGGGGGCCAATCAGCCCCAGCATTTT.